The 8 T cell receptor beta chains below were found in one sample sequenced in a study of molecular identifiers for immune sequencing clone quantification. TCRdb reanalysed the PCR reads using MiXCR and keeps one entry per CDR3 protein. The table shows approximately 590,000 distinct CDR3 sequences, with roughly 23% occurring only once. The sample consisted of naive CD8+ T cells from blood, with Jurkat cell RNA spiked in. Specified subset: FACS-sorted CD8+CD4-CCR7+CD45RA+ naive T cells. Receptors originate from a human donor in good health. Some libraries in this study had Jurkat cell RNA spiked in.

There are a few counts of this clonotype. CDR3 in amino acids: CSARVAGANNEQFF. CDR3 bases: TGCAGTGCTAGAGTGGCGGGTGCCAACAATGAGCAGTTCTTC. The rearrangement uses TRBV20-1 and TRBJ2-1, with D perhaps matching TRBD2 (5 bases). CDR3 size: 14 residues. Per germline, CDR1 DFQATT and CDR2 SNEGSKA (reference sequence). V gave up 1 base and J gave up 5 bases, with 12 bases separating them.

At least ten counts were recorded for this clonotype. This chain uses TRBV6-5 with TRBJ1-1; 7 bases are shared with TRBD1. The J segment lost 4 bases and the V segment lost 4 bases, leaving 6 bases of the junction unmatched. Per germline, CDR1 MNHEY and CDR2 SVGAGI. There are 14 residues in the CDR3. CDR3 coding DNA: TGTGCCAGCAGTTGGCAGGGGGAAGGCACTGAAGCTTTCTTT. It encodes CASSWQGEGTEAFF.

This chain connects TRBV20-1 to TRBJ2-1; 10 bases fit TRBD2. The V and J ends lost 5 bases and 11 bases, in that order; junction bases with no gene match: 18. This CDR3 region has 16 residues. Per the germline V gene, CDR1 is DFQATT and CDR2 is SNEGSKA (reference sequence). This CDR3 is CSADRVAGGHLCQQFF. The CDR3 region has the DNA TGCAGTGCTGACAGAGTAGCGGGAGGCCACCTTTGTCAGCAGTTCTTC.

This CDR3 reads CASGFGVFYEQYF. As DNA, the CDR3 is TGTGCCAGCGGGTTCGGGGTTTTCTACGAGCAGTACTTC. The J gene is TRBJ2-7, the V gene TRBV27; maybe TRBD2 (5 bases). CDR1 and CDR2 from the germline V gene are MNHEY and SMNVEV (reference sequence). The V and J ends lost 8 bases and 3 bases respectively, with 14 bases between them. The CDR3 length is 13 residues.

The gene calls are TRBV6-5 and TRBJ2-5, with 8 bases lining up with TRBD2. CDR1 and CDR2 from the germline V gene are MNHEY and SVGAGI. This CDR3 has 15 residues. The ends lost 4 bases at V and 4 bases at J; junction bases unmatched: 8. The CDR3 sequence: CASSSGGAYGETQYF. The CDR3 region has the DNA TGTGCCAGCAGTTCCGGGGGGGCTTACGGAGAGACCCAGTACTTC.

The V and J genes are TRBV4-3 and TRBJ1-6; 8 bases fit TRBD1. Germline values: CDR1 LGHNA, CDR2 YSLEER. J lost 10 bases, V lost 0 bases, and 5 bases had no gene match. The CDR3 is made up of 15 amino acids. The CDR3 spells CASSQEDRVQSPLHF. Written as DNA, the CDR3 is TGCGCCAGCAGCCAAGAGGACAGGGTCCAGTCACCCCTCCACTTT.

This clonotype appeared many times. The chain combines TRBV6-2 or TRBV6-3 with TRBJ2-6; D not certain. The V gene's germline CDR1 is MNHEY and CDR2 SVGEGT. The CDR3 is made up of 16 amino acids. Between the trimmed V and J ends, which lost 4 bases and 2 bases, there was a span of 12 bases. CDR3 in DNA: TGTGCCAGCAGTTCCGCTCTATTAACTGGGGCCAACGTCCTGACTTTC. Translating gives CASSSALLTGANVLTF.

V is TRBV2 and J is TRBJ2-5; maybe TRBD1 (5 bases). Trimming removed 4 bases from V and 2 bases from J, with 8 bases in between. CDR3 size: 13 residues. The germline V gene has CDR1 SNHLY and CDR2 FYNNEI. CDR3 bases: TGTGCCAGCAGTGGGACACATCAAGAGACCCAGTACTTC. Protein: CASSGTHQETQYF.